This T cell receptor beta chain was sequenced for a study of cytomegalovirus exposure and HLA in healthy donors. The PCR contained 60 Vbeta and 13 Jbeta primers. The data were produced by immunoSEQ multiplex PCR, yet TCRdb's version contains in-frame clones alone and is incomplete. Among around 64,000 clones listed, about four fifths were seen once. Germline V gives CDR1 MDHEN, CDR2 SYDVKM. The length of the CDR3 is 13 residues. The germline V and J ends were trimmed by 3 bases and 2 bases, with 8 bases remaining between them. The chain recombines TRBV28 with TRBJ2-7; D gene uncertain. Sample: PBMCs. The source is a man between 18 and 29 years old in good health and CMV-seropositive. Here the CDR3 reads CASSFPGTYEQYF. CDR3 sequence (DNA): TGTGCCAGCAGTTTCCCAGGAACCTACGAGCAGTACTTC.